Shown below are 23 T cell receptor beta chains from a single sample sequenced in a study of blood T cell repertoires in COVID-19. Clones were sequenced by immunoSEQ multiplex PCR, and TCRdb holds only the in-frame ones, with some missing. The sample has approximately 100,000 clones, approximately 92% seen once. Material for sequencing was peripheral blood. These receptors all come from a man aged 45-65 years with active COVID-19.

The V gene is TRBV5-8, the J gene TRBJ2-7, with D possibly being TRBD2 (5 bases). Germline CDR1 is SGHTS and CDR2 is YDEGEE. CDR3 length: 13 residues. Trimming shortened V by 6 bases and J by 3 bases, and 13 bases separated the two germline ends. The CDR3 here is CASTPRRYYEQYF. The CDR3 nucleotides read TGTGCCAGCACCCCCAGGAGGTACTACGAGCAGTACTTC.

The chain recombines TRBV19 with TRBJ2-7; TRBD1 matches 7 bases. CDR1 is LNHDA and CDR2 is SQIVND in the germline V gene (reference sequence). The CDR3 totals 14 residues. Trimming removed 5 bases from V and 3 bases from J; junction bases left unmatched: 7. CDR3 sequence reads: CASSGPGQFYEQYF. For the CDR3, the DNA is TGTGCCAGTAGTGGGCCGGGACAGTTCTACGAGCAGTACTTC.

This CDR3 reads CASSLGWGVENTEAFF. CDR3 in DNA: TGCGCCAGCAGCTTGGGGTGGGGGGTGGAGAACACTGAAGCTTTCTTT. The gene calls are TRBV5-1 and TRBJ1-1, with D possibly matching TRBD1 (5 bases). Germline-derived CDR1 and CDR2 are SGHRS and YFSETQ. The CDR3 has 16 residues. The ends were cut back, 0 bases at V and 1 base at J, with 13 bases in the middle. The full variable domain, in which reference TRBV5-1 and TRBJ1-1 provide the parts outside the CDR3, is KAGVTQTPRYLIKTRGQQVTLSCSPISGHRSVSWYQQTPGQGLQFLFEYFSETQRNKGNFPGRFSGRQFSNSRSEMNVSTLELGDSALYLCASSLGWGVENTEAFFGQGTRLTVV.

The gene calls are TRBV19 and TRBJ2-1, with 9 bases fitting TRBD2. The V and J ends lost 5 bases and 6 bases, in that order; junction bases with no gene match: 5. Germline-derived CDR1 and CDR2 are LNHDA and SQIVND (reference sequence). This CDR3 region has 14 residues. The CDR3 spells CASSFVLAGNEQFF. In DNA, the CDR3 is TGTGCCAGTAGTTTCGTACTAGCGGGCAATGAGCAGTTCTTC.

This chain joins TRBV14 and TRBJ2-3, with unresolved D. The CDR3 covers 16 residues. The V gene lost 1 base and the J gene lost 4 bases, with 15 bases spanning the gap. The germline V gene encodes CDR1 SGHDN and CDR2 FVKESK. CDR3 amino acids: CASSQGLLGGADTQYF. The CDR3 DNA sequence: TGTGCCAGCAGCCAAGGTTTATTGGGTGGAGCAGATACGCAGTATTTT.

The rearrangement joins TRBV13 to TRBJ2-1; no firm D call. CDR1 is PRHDT and CDR2 is FYEKMQ in the germline V gene (reference sequence). This CDR3 has 18 residues. Trimming took off 3 bases at V and 5 bases at J, with 23 bases between the two ends. CDR3 amino acids: CASSLVYPAAHPDNEQFF. For the CDR3, the DNA is TGTGCCAGCAGCTTGGTATATCCCGCGGCCCACCCGGACAATGAGCAGTTCTTC.

For the CDR3, the DNA is TGTGCCAGCAGGTTTCTGGGACTAGCGACTGGGGAGCTGTTTTTT. It yields the protein CASRFLGLATGELFF. The V and J genes are TRBV28 and TRBJ2-2; 10 bases fit TRBD2. Germline-derived CDR1 and CDR2 are MDHEN and SYDVKM. The CDR3 has 15 amino acids. V lost 6 bases and J lost 8; bases outside the gene matches: 9.

The CDR3 spells CATRRGSSWNEQFF. CDR3 nucleotides: TGTGCCACTAGAAGGGGGAGTAGTTGGAATGAGCAGTTCTTC. This chain connects TRBV19 to TRBJ2-1, with D perhaps TRBD1 (6 bases). V was pared by 10 bases and J by 7 bases, with 20 bases between. This CDR3 spans 14 amino acids. The V gene's germline CDR1 is LNHDA and CDR2 SQIVND (reference sequence). The full variable domain, its missing parts supplied by reference TRBV19 and TRBJ2-1, is DGGITQSPKYLFRKEGQNVTLSCEQNLNHDAMYWYRQDPGQGLRLIYYSQIVNDFQKGDIAEGYSVSREKKESFPLTVTSAQKNPTAFYLCATRRGSSWNEQFFGPGTRLTVL.

The gene calls are TRBV6-4 and TRBJ2-7; 10 positions agree with TRBD2. The CDR3 is made up of 16 amino acids. Trimming cost V 2 bases and J 5 bases; bases outside gene matches: 9. Germline V lookup: CDR1 MRHNA, CDR2 SNTAGT. The DNA of the CDR3 is TGTGCCAGCAGTGACCCAGCGGGAGGGCCTACCCACGAGCAGTACTTC. Translated: CASSDPAGGPTHEQYF.

This rearrangement joins TRBV6-6 to TRBJ2-1; 8 bases are shared with TRBD1. J gave up 14 bases and V 5 bases, and 26 bases lay outside the gene matches. The V gene's germline CDR1 is MNHNY and CDR2 SVGAGI (reference sequence). CDR3 length: 18 residues. The CDR3 DNA reads TGTGCCAGCAGTCCCGTACATGACAGGGGACGTACGACTCCGAAAAAGTTCTTC. Translating gives CASSPVHDRGRTTPKKFF.

The V call is TRBV5-1, the J call TRBJ1-2; D remains unclear. This CDR3 has 13 residues. V dropped 4 bases and J dropped 8 bases, with 15 bases sitting between them. Germline V gives CDR1 SGHRS, CDR2 YFSETQ. The CDR3 region is CASSPGGNGGYTF. The DNA of the CDR3 is TGCGCCAGCAGCCCTGGAGGGAATGGGGGCTACACCTTC.

This chain uses TRBV20-1 with TRBJ1-3, with D unclear. From germline, CDR1 is DFQATT and CDR2 SNEGSKA (reference sequence). The CDR3 sequence is 11 residues long. Deletions cut 5 bases from V and 7 bases from J, with 9 bases between. The CDR3 loop reads CSAAWANTIYF. The DNA for the CDR3 is TGCAGTGCTGCTTGGGCGAACACCATATATTTT.

The chain carries TRBV10-2 and TRBJ2-7; 8 nucleotides align to TRBD1. The CDR3 sequence is 17 residues long. Trimming took 2 bases from V and 0 from J; bases not matched to a gene: 9. The germline CDR1 and CDR2 sequences are WSHSY and SAAADI. The DNA for the CDR3 is TGCGCCAGCAGTGAGACTCTGGGACAGGAGTTCTCCTACGAGCAGTACTTC. It codes for CASSETLGQEFSYEQYF.

The rearrangement joins TRBV6-5 to TRBJ1-6, with 7 positions matching TRBD1. The V segment lost 7 bases and the J segment 5 bases; nucleotides outside the gene matches: 8. Looked up from germline, CDR1 is MNHEY and CDR2 is SVGAGI. The CDR3 sequence is 15 residues long. CDR3 coding DNA: TGTGCCAGCAAGCCTCTGGGACAGAATAATTCACCCCTCCACTTT. This translates into CASKPLGQNNSPLHF.

This CDR3 reads CASSRDYLHNEQFF. The CDR3 DNA reads as TGTGCCAGCAGCCGGGACTACCTCCACAATGAGCAGTTCTTC. This sequence joins TRBV14 and TRBJ2-1; the match to TRBD2 covers 7 bases. Germline lookup yields CDR1 SGHDN and CDR2 FVKESK. The CDR3 covers 14 residues. Losses at the gene ends were 4 bases for V and 5 bases for J; bases not matched to a gene: 5.

This clone occurred once. J is TRBJ1-6 and V is TRBV30; TRBD1 might be the D (5 bases). Deletions cut 0 bases from V and 5 bases from J, with 8 bases between. CDR1 GTSNPN and CDR2 SVGIG come from the germline V gene (reference sequence). This CDR3 spans 14 amino acids. The chain's CDR3 is CAWSVMTDNSPLHF. The DNA for the CDR3 is TGTGCCTGGAGTGTCATGACAGATAATTCACCCCTCCACTTT.

The chain has TRBV9 and TRBJ2-7; no reliable D call. This CDR3 has 13 residues. Germline V gene sequence: CDR1 SGDLS, CDR2 YYNGEE. V was cut by 0 bases and J by 3 bases, with 7 bases left in between. The CDR3 sequence is CASSVAGSYEQYF. In DNA form, the CDR3 reads TGTGCCAGCAGCGTAGCTGGCAGCTACGAGCAGTACTTC.

V usage is TRBV2 and J usage is TRBJ2-2; tentative D call: TRBD2 (7 bases). V lost 6 bases and J 7 bases, leaving 12 bases between the germline ends. Germline V lookup: CDR1 SNHLY, CDR2 FYNNEI. This CDR3 contains 13 residues. The CDR3 sequence is CASSLGGVGELFF. CDR3 nucleotides: TGTGCCAGCAGCTTAGGGGGGGTCGGGGAGCTGTTTTTT.

This chain connects TRBV6-5 to TRBJ2-1, with TRBD2 identical over 13 bases. Trimming cost V 7 bases and J 5 bases; bases outside gene matches: 5. CDR1 is MNHEY, CDR2 SVGAGI, per germline. The CDR3 sequence is 15 residues long. The CDR3 loop is CASTSGLAGNNEQFF. The CDR3, as DNA: TGTGCCAGCACTTCGGGACTAGCGGGAAACAATGAGCAGTTCTTC.

This CDR3 reads CASSQDPGADTDTQYF. The CDR3, as DNA: TGTGCCAGCAGCCAAGATCCAGGGGCAGACACAGATACGCAGTATTTT. This chain links TRBV3-1 (or the pseudogene TRBV3-2) with TRBJ2-3, with D tentatively TRBD1 (6 bases). Trimming took 0 bases from V and 2 from J, leaving 12 bases between them. The CDR3 has 16 residues. Germline V gene sequence: CDR1 LGHDT, CDR2 YNNKEL (reference sequence).

The genes are TRBV5-1 and TRBJ1-2, with 12 bases lining up with TRBD1. With 1 base clipped from V and 4 bases from J, the junction kept 11 bases outside the gene matches. This CDR3 region has 18 residues. The germline V gene encodes CDR1 SGHRS and CDR2 YFSETQ. This CDR3 reads CASSLWGTGGLGGYGYTF. The CDR3 coding sequence is TGCGCCAGCAGCTTGTGGGGGACAGGGGGCCTGGGAGGCTATGGCTACACCTTC.

The genes are TRBV5-6 and TRBJ2-7; 11 bases are a match to TRBD2. V trimming: 4 bases; J trimming: 2 bases; junction bases outside the gene matches: 2. CDR1 and CDR2 from the germline V gene are SGHDT and YYEEEE. The CDR3 runs 14 residues. This CDR3 reads CASSGTSGPYEQYF. CDR3 in DNA: TGTGCCAGCAGCGGGACTAGCGGCCCCTACGAGCAGTACTTC.

The chain combines TRBV2 with TRBJ1-2; a weak D match, TRBD1 (5 bases). The germline V gene has CDR1 SNHLY and CDR2 FYNNEI. Trimming removed 3 bases at V and 13 bases at J, with 21 bases between. The CDR3 has 14 amino acids. This CDR3 reads CASSEMGGRGTFTF. The CDR3 DNA follows: TGTGCCAGCAGTGAGATGGGGGGGAGAGGTACATTCACCTTC. The full variable domain, with the rest looked up from reference TRBV2 and TRBJ1-2, is EPEVTQTPSHQVTQMGQEVILRCVPISNHLYFYWYRQILGQKVEFLVSFYNNEISEKSEIFDDQFSVERPDGSNFTLKIRSTKLEDSAMYFCASSEMGGRGTFTFGSGTRLTVV.